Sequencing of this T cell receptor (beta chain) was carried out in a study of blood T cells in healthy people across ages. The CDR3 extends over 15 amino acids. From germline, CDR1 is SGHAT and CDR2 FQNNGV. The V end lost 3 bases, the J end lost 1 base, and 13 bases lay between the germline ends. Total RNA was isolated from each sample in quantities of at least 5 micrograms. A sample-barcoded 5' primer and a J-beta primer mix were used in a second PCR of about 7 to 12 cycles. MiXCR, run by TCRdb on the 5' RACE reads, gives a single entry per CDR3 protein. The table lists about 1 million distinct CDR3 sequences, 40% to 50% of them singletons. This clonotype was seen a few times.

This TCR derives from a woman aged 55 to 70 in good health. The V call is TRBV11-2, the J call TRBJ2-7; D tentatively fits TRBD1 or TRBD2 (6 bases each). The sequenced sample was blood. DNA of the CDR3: TGTGCCAGCAGCTTGGGGGGCCATCCGTCCTACGAGCAGTACTTC. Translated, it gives CASSLGGHPSYEQYF.